What follows are 14 T cell receptor beta chains derived from one specimen sequenced in a study of OX40 agonist ivuxolimab in advanced cancers. Sequenced by immunoSEQ multiplex PCR; TCRdb stores in-frame clones only, minus some. This sample has fewer than 80,000 clones, with about 88% found just once. The sequences come from CD4+ or CD8+ T cells sorted from blood, collected in a trial of the OX40 agonist ivuxolimab. These receptors were obtained from an adult with an advanced solid tumor such as melanoma, head and neck, liver or kidney cancer.

The V and J genes are TRBV20-1 and TRBJ1-1; no clear D. V was clipped by 5 bases and J by 1 base, with 5 bases between them. Germline loops: CDR1 DFQATT, CDR2 SNEGSKA (reference sequence). This CDR3 is 11 amino acids long. CDR3 region: CSAFTNTEAFF. The CDR3 DNA reads TGCAGTGCTTTTACGAACACTGAAGCTTTCTTT.

The CDR3 coding sequence is TGCAGCGTTGAACGAATGGGCACCCTGAACACTGAAGCTTTCTTT. Encoded protein: CSVERMGTLNTEAFF. The chain combines TRBV29-1 with TRBJ1-1; the D is unclear. Trimming stripped 2 bases from V and 0 bases from J, with 13 bases between. The CDR3 spans 15 residues. Germline V gives CDR1 SQVTM, CDR2 ANQGSEA.

DNA of the CDR3: TGTGCCAGCAGCACGGGGACTAGCGGGATGACAGATACGCAGTATTTT. Translating it yields CASSTGTSGMTDTQYF. The V gene is TRBV5-8, the J gene TRBJ2-3; TRBD2 matches 13 bases. J lost 3 bases, V lost 4 bases, and 5 bases had no gene match. CDR3 length: 16 amino acids. In germline, CDR1 is SGHTS, CDR2 YDEGEE.

V gene TRBV7-9 combines with J gene TRBJ1-1; 7 bases are a match to TRBD1. The CDR3 is made up of 14 amino acids. Germline V gene data show CDR1 as SEHNR and CDR2 as FQNEAQ (reference sequence). J gave up 4 bases and V 4 bases, and 6 bases lay outside the gene matches. CDR3 region: CASSSKGAGTEAFF. CDR3 coding DNA: TGTGCCAGCAGCTCCAAGGGGGCGGGCACTGAAGCTTTCTTT.

The gene calls are TRBV6-5 and TRBJ2-3; 8 positions match TRBD2. Germline CDR1 is MNHEY and CDR2 is SVGAGI. The length of the CDR3 is 14 residues. V lost 0 bases to trimming and J lost 9 bases; unmatched junction nucleotides: 5. The CDR3 sequence: CASSYSTAGDTQYF. The CDR3 DNA reads TGTGCCAGCAGTTACTCGACAGCGGGGGACACGCAGTATTTT.

V is TRBV18 and J is TRBJ2-3; D gene unclear. Germline values: CDR1 KGHSH, CDR2 LQKENI. CDR3 length: 13 amino acids. The V end lost 6 bases, the J end lost 4 bases, and 11 bases lay between the germline ends. In nucleotides, the CDR3 is TGTGCCAGCTCTCCTGATTTAGCAGATACGCAGTATTTT. It codes for CASSPDLADTQYF.

The J gene is TRBJ2-1, the V gene TRBV5-4; 7 bases are a match to TRBD2. From germline, CDR1 is SGHNT and CDR2 YYREEE (reference sequence). The CDR3 runs 17 residues. J lost 0 bases, V lost 3 bases, and 9 bases had no gene match. The CDR3 loop reads CASSSSGTSSSYNEQFF. In nucleotides, the CDR3 is TGTGCCAGCAGCTCAAGCGGGACTTCAAGCTCCTACAATGAGCAGTTCTTC.

This chain links TRBV5-1 with TRBJ1-2; a possible D gene is TRBD1 (6 bases). The germline V gene encodes CDR1 SGHRS and CDR2 YFSETQ. V lost 5 bases and J lost 0, with 11 bases in between. The CDR3 is 14 residues long. The CDR3 spells CASRRQEANYGYTF. DNA for the CDR3: TGCGCCAGCAGGCGACAGGAGGCTAACTATGGCTACACCTTC.

The chain carries TRBV4-1 and TRBJ2-5, with D unresolved. The CDR3 covers 14 residues. With 1 base removed from V and 0 bases from J, the gap between germline ends came to 6 bases. Looked up from germline, CDR1 is MGHRA and CDR2 is YSYEKL. Here the CDR3 reads CASSQVRHQETQYF. CDR3 DNA: TGCGCCAGCAGCCAAGTCAGACACCAAGAGACCCAGTACTTC.

This sequence joins TRBV5-1 and TRBJ1-3; the D gene is possibly TRBD1 (5 bases). In germline, CDR1 is SGHRS, CDR2 YFSETQ. V lost 4 bases and J 0 bases, leaving 17 bases between the germline ends. The CDR3 is 17 amino acids. The CDR3 loop is CASSPDIYHLSGNTIYF. As DNA, the CDR3 is TGCGCCAGCAGCCCGGACATTTATCACCTCTCTGGAAACACCATATATTTT.

The V call is TRBV2, the J call TRBJ2-7; D unclear. The CDR3 runs 11 residues. Between the trimmed V and J ends, which lost 8 bases and 10 bases, there was a span of 15 bases. CDR1 and CDR2 (germline): SNHLY, FYNNEI. For the CDR3, the DNA is TGTGCCAGCTGGCTTATGACTGCACAGTACTTC. Translated, it gives CASWLMTAQYF.

This chain connects TRBV2 to TRBJ2-7; 10 bases map to TRBD1. Germline V gene data show CDR1 as SNHLY and CDR2 as FYNNEI. The V gene end was trimmed by 7 bases and the J gene end by 5 bases; junction bases not matched to a gene: 5. This CDR3 has 13 residues. The CDR3 loop reads CASTRDRGNEQYF. The CDR3 DNA is TGTGCCAGCACTCGGGACAGGGGTAACGAGCAGTACTTC.

The chain combines TRBV25-1 with TRBJ2-1; 8 bases are a match to TRBD1. The germline CDR1 and CDR2 sequences are MGHDK and SYGVNS. The CDR3 is made up of 14 amino acids. The J segment lost 2 bases and the V segment lost 3 bases, leaving 0 bases of the junction unmatched. The CDR3 DNA is TGTGCCAGCAGTGAGACAGGGGCCTACAATGAGCAGTTCTTC. Translated: CASSETGAYNEQFF.

The V call is TRBV5-1, the J call TRBJ2-7; D is perhaps TRBD1 (6 bases). The germline V gene encodes CDR1 SGHRS and CDR2 YFSETQ. The CDR3 consists of 17 residues. Trimming removed 2 bases from V and 0 bases from J, with 18 bases in between. As DNA, the CDR3 is TGCGCCAGCAGCTTAGACCCTGGGGCAGGGGCCTCCTACGAGCAGTACTTC. This encodes CASSLDPGAGASYEQYF.